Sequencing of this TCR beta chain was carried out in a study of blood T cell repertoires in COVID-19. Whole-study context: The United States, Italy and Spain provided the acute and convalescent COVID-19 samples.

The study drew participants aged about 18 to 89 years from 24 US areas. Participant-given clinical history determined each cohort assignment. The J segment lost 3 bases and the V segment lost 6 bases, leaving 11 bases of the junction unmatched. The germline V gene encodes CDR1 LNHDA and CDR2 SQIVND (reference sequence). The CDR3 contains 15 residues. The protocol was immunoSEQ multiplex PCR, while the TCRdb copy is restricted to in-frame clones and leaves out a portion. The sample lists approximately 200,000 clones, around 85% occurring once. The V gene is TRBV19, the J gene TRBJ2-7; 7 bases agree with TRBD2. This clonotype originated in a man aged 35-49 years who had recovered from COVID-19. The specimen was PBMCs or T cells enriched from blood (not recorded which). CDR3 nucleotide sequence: TGTGCCAGTAGCCGGGGGGATTTACGAAGCTACGAGCAGTACTTC. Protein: CASSRGDLRSYEQYF.